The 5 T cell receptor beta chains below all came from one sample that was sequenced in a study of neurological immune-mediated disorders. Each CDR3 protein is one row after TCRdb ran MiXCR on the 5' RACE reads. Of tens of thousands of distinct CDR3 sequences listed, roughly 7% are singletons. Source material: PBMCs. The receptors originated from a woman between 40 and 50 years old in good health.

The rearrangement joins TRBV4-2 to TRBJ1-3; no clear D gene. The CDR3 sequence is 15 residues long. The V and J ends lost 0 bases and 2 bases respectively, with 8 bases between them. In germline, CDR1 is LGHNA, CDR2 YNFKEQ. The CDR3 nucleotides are TGTGCCAGCAGCCAAGAAAACGCAGCTGGAAACACCATATATTTT. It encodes CASSQENAAGNTIYF.

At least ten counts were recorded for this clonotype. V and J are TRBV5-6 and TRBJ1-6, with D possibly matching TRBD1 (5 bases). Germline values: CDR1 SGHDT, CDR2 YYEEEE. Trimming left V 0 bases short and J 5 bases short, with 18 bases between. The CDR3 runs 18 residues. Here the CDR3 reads CASSLGPGKGLNNSPLHF. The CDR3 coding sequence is TGTGCCAGCAGCTTGGGGCCAGGGAAGGGACTTAATAATTCACCCCTCCACTTT.

CDR3: CATGAAGNVEQFF. CDR3 DNA: TGCGCCACCGGGGCCGCAGGGAACGTGGAGCAGTTCTTC. The rearrangement uses TRBV10-2 and TRBJ2-1; D is possibly TRBD1 or TRBD2 (5 bases each). The V gene's germline CDR1 is WSHSY and CDR2 SAAADI. Trimming pared 10 bases from V and 10 bases from J, leaving 20 bases between. This CDR3 comprises 13 residues.

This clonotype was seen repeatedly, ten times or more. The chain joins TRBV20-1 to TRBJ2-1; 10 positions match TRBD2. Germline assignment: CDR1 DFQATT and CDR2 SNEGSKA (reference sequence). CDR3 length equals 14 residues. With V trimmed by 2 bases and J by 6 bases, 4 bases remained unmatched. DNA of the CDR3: TGCAGTGCTAGAAAGCGGGAGGGGGGCAATGAGCAGTTCTTC. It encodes CSARKREGGNEQFF.

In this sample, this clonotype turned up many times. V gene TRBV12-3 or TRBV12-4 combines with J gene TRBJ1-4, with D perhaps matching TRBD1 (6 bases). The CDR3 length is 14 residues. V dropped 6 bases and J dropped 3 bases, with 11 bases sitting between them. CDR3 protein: CASSDNRANEKLFF. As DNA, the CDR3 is TGTGCCAGCAGCGATAACAGGGCTAATGAAAAACTGTTTTTT.